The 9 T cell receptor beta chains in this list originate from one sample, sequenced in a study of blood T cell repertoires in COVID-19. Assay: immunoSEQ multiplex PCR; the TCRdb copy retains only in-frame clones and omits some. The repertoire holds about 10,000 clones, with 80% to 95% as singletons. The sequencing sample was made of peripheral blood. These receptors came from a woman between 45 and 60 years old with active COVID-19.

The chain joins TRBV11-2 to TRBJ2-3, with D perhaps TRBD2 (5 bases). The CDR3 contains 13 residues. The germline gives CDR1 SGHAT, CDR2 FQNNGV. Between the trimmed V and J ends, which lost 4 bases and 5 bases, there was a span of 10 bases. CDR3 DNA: TGTGCCAGCAGCTACGGGATGGGAGATACGCAGTATTTT. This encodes CASSYGMGDTQYF.

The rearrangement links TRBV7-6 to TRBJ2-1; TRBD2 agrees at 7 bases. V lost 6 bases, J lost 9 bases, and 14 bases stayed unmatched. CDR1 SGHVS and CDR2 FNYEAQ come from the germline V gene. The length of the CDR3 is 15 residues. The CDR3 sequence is CASSVTRGGVSEQFF. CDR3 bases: TGTGCCAGCAGTGTTACTAGGGGAGGGGTTTCTGAGCAGTTCTTC.

The DNA of the CDR3 is TGTGCCAGCAGTAAACCAACGGGACAGGGATACGAAAAACTGTTTTTT. Its protein product is CASSKPTGQGYEKLFF. This rearrangement joins TRBV6-6 to TRBJ1-4; 9 positions match TRBD1. Unmatched junction bases numbered 12, after V lost 5 bases and J lost 8 bases. Germline loops: CDR1 MNHNY, CDR2 SVGAGI (reference sequence). The CDR3 consists of 16 residues.

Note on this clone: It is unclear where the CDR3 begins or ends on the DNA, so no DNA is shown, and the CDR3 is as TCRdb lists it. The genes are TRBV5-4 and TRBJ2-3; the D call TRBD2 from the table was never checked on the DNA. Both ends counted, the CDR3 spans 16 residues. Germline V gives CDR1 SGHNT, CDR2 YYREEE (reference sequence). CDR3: CASSSLDYFGPDTQYF.

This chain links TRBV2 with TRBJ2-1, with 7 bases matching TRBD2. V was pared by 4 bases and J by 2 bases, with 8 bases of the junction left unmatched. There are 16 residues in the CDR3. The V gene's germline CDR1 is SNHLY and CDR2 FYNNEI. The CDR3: CASSGWREPPYNEQFF. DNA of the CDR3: TGTGCCAGCAGTGGTTGGCGGGAGCCCCCCTACAATGAGCAGTTCTTC.

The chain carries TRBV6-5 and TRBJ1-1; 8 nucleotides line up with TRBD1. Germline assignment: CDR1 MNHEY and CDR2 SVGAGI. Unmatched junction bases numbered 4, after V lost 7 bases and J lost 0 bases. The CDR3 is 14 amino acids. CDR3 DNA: TGTGCCAGCATCTGGGGACAGGTGAACACTGAAGCTTTCTTT. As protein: CASIWGQVNTEAFF.

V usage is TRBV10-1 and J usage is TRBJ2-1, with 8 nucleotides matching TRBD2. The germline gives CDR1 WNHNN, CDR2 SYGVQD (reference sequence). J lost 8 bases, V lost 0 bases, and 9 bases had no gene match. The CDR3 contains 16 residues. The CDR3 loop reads CASSESVAGGLDEQFF. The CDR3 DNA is TGCGCCAGCAGTGAGTCGGTGGCGGGAGGTCTCGATGAGCAGTTCTTC.

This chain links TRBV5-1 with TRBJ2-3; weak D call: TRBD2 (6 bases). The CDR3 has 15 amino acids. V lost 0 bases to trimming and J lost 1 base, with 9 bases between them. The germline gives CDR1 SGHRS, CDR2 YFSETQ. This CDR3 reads CASSLGDWGTDTQYF. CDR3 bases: TGCGCCAGCAGCTTGGGGGACTGGGGCACAGATACGCAGTATTTT.

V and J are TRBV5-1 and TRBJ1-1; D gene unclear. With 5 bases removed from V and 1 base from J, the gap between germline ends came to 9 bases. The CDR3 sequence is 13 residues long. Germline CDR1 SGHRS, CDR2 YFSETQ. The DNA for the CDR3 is TGCGCCAGCAGACTTTATACGAACACTGAAGCTTTCTTT. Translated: CASRLYTNTEAFF.